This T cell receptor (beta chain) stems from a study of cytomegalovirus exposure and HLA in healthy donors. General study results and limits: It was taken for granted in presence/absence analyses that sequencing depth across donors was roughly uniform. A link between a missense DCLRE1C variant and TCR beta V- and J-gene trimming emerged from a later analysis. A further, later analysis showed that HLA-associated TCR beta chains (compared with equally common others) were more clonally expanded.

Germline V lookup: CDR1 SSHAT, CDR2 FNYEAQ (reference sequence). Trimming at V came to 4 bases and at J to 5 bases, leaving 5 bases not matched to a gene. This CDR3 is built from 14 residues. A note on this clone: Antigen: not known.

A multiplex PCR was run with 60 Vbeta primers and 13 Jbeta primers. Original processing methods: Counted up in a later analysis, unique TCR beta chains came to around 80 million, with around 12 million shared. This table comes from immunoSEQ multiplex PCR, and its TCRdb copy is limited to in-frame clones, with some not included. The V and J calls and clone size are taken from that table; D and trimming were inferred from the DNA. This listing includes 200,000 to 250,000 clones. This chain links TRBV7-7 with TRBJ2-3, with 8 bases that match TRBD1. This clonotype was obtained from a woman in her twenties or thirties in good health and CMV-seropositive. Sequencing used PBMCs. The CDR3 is CASSSYDRGDTQYF. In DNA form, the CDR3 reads TGTGCCAGCAGCTCATACGACAGGGGAGATACGCAGTATTTT.